Each of the 18 T cell receptor beta chains below was sequenced from the same sample in a study of CD8 T cells in Susac syndrome. After extraction with the RNeasy kit, roughly 0.45 to 1 ug of the RNA was reverse transcribed using random hexamers. From the immunoSEQ multiplex PCR reads, TCRdb called clonotypes with MiXCR, one entry per CDR3 protein. The sample records some 300,000 distinct CDR3 sequences, around 91% being singletons. The sequenced sample consisted of CD8+ T cells from PBMCs. The receptors shown here come from a human donor with multiple sclerosis.

This clonotype showed up just once. The chain joins TRBV9 to TRBJ2-5; maybe TRBD1 (7 bases). Germline V lookup: CDR1 SGDLS, CDR2 YYNGEE. This CDR3 is built from 15 residues. V gave up 0 bases and J gave up 5 bases, with 14 bases separating them. In DNA form, the CDR3 reads TGTGCCAGCAGCGTAGAAGGAGGGGGCGCGGAGACCCAGTACTTC. This encodes CASSVEGGGAETQYF.

The chain links TRBV6-6 to TRBJ2-5; tentative D call: TRBD2 (6 bases). The V and J ends lost 2 bases and 4 bases respectively, with 14 bases between them. The CDR3 extends over 15 amino acids. From germline, CDR1 is MNHNY and CDR2 SVGAGI (reference sequence). This CDR3 reads CASSYRGDLIETQYF. The CDR3 bases are TGTGCCAGCAGTTACCGCGGGGATTTAATAGAGACCCAGTACTTC.

This chain links TRBV3-1 with TRBJ2-1, with a tentative D call TRBD1 (5 bases). Germline V CDR1 and CDR2: LGHDT, YNNKEL (reference sequence). The CDR3 is made up of 11 amino acids. The ends were cut back, 7 bases at V and 5 bases at J, with 6 bases in the middle. The CDR3 region is CASTGNNEQFF. The CDR3, as DNA: TGTGCCAGCACAGGGAACAATGAGCAGTTCTTC.

The genes are TRBV19 and TRBJ2-7; possible D gene TRBD2, 7 bases. The CDR3 has 19 residues. The ends were cut back, 5 bases at V and 2 bases at J, with 28 bases in the middle. Germline-derived CDR1 and CDR2 are LNHDA and SQIVND (reference sequence). The CDR3 protein is CASSRSLKEGGKVAYEQYF. For the CDR3, the DNA is TGTGCCAGTAGTCGCTCCCTGAAGGAGGGGGGGAAAGTTGCCTACGAGCAGTACTTC. Looking up the rest from reference TRBV19 and TRBJ2-7 gives the full variable domain: DGGITQSPKYLFRKEGQNVTLSCEQNLNHDAMYWYRQDPGQGLRLIYYSQIVNDFQKGDIAEGYSVSREKKESFPLTVTSAQKNPTAFYLCASSRSLKEGGKVAYEQYFGPGTRLTVT.

The chain recombines TRBV9 with TRBJ2-2; 10 bases fit TRBD1. The trim removed 5 bases at V and 4 bases at J, leaving 2 bases unmatched. The CDR3 totals 14 residues. CDR1 is SGDLS and CDR2 is YYNGEE in the germline V gene. The CDR3 loop is CASRGQGSTGELFF. The CDR3 DNA follows: TGTGCCAGCAGGGGACAGGGGAGCACCGGGGAGCTGTTTTTT. Full variable domain (remainder filled in from reference TRBV9 and TRBJ2-2): DSGVTQTPKHLITATGQRVTLRCSPRSGDLSVYWYQQSLDQGLQFLIQYYNGEERAKGNILERFSAQQFPDLHSELNLSSLELGDSALYFCASRGQGSTGELFFGEGSRLTVL.

The chain couples TRBV7-2 to TRBJ2-5; TRBD1 matches 7 bases. V trimming: 5 bases; J trimming: 3 bases; junction bases outside the gene matches: 9. The CDR3 runs to 15 residues. The germline V gene has CDR1 SGHTA and CDR2 FQGNSA. CDR3 region: CASSRERTGEETQYF. CDR3 DNA: TGTGCCAGCAGCCGCGAGCGCACAGGGGAAGAGACCCAGTACTTC.

The chain employs TRBV29-1 and TRBJ2-7; possibly TRBD2 for D (6 bases). There are 14 residues in the CDR3. The V gene's germline CDR1 is SQVTM and CDR2 ANQGSEA. Trimming cost V 5 bases and J 2 bases, with 16 bases left between them. The CDR3 DNA follows: TGCAGCGTTCCAGTAGGTAGCGGAACCTACGAGCAGTACTTC. It yields the protein CSVPVGSGTYEQYF.

The rearrangement links TRBV4-3 to TRBJ2-7; no clear D. Trimming pared 0 bases from V and 3 bases from J, leaving 9 bases between. CDR3 size: 14 residues. Per germline, CDR1 LGHNA and CDR2 YSLEER. CDR3 residues: CASSQDKEGYEQYF. The CDR3 DNA follows: TGCGCCAGCAGCCAAGATAAGGAAGGCTACGAGCAGTACTTC.

V gene TRBV9 combines with J gene TRBJ2-1; 10 bases map to TRBD2. Germline-derived CDR1 and CDR2 are SGDLS and YYNGEE. This CDR3 spans 14 amino acids. Trimming cost V 4 bases and J 8 bases; bases outside gene matches: 6. The CDR3, as DNA: TGTGCCAGCAGCCCCAGCGGGGGGGCAGATGAGCAGTTCTTC. Translated, it gives CASSPSGGADEQFF.

The genes are TRBV5-4 and TRBJ2-1; 7 nucleotides agree with TRBD1. There are 12 residues in the CDR3. J lost 9 bases, V lost 3 bases, and 3 bases had no gene match. The germline gives CDR1 SGHNT, CDR2 YYREEE (reference sequence). CDR3 sequence reads: CASSYRTGEQFF. The CDR3 coding sequence is TGTGCCAGCAGCTATCGGACAGGTGAGCAGTTCTTC.

This chain links TRBV9 with TRBJ2-7, with 11 bases aligning to TRBD1. V dropped 3 bases and J dropped 2; count of bases not matched to a gene: 4. Germline assignment: CDR1 SGDLS and CDR2 YYNGEE. The CDR3 has 15 residues. This CDR3 reads CASSATGQGAYEQYF. The CDR3, as DNA: TGTGCCAGCAGCGCCACGGGACAGGGGGCCTACGAGCAGTACTTC.

This chain uses TRBV7-2 with TRBJ2-3, with D hard to call. V was shortened by 4 bases and J by 0 bases, with 11 bases between the two germline ends. This CDR3 is 15 amino acids long. Germline values: CDR1 SGHTA, CDR2 FQGNSA. The CDR3 sequence: CASSSAWASTDTQYF. CDR3 coding DNA: TGTGCCAGCAGCTCAGCCTGGGCTAGCACAGATACGCAGTATTTT.

The V gene is TRBV6-6, the J gene TRBJ1-4; 7 bases fit TRBD1. V shed 2 bases, J shed 3 bases, and the junction held 3 bases outside the gene matches. Germline loops: CDR1 MNHNY, CDR2 SVGAGI (reference sequence). The CDR3 runs 15 residues. The CDR3 coding sequence is TGTGCCAGCAGTTACCTCCAGGGGGCTAATGAAAAACTGTTTTTT. Its protein product is CASSYLQGANEKLFF.

The chain couples TRBV27 to TRBJ1-5, with D possibly being TRBD1 (6 bases). The V gene's germline CDR1 is MNHEY and CDR2 SMNVEV (reference sequence). The CDR3 totals 15 residues. V shed 0 bases and J shed 4 bases, with 10 bases lying between them. The CDR3 here is CASSLSLTGNQPQHF. The CDR3 coding sequence is TGTGCCAGCAGTTTATCCCTTACAGGGAATCAGCCCCAGCATTTT.

The genes are TRBV2 and TRBJ1-3; D is perhaps TRBD1 (5 bases). V gave up 7 bases and J gave up 2 bases, with 18 bases separating them. The CDR3 is 16 residues long. The germline V gene encodes CDR1 SNHLY and CDR2 FYNNEI. The CDR3: CASTPPVGVTGNTIYF. In DNA form, the CDR3 reads TGTGCCAGCACCCCCCCGGTGGGGGTAACTGGAAACACCATATATTTT.

The J gene is TRBJ1-4, the V gene TRBV7-8; D gene uncertain. CDR3 length: 15 amino acids. Per germline, CDR1 SGHVS and CDR2 FQNEAQ. V shed 4 bases and J shed 8 bases, with 17 bases lying between them. The CDR3 protein is CASSSWTGSNEKLFF. CDR3 bases: TGTGCCAGCAGCTCTTGGACTGGGTCAAACGAAAAACTGTTTTTT.

This clonotype was seen only a few times. The chain employs TRBV7-9 and TRBJ2-7; D uncertain. Trimming left V 10 bases short and J 0 bases short, with 13 bases between. CDR3 length: 13 amino acids. Germline assignment: CDR1 SEHNR and CDR2 FQNEAQ (reference sequence). CDR3 region: CATRSASSYEQYF. The CDR3 DNA reads TGTGCCACTCGGAGCGCCAGCTCCTACGAGCAGTACTTC.

The V call is TRBV27, the J call TRBJ2-7, with 8 positions matching TRBD2. From germline, CDR1 is MNHEY and CDR2 SMNVEV (reference sequence). The CDR3 is made up of 17 amino acids. With V trimmed by 3 bases and J by 1 base, 11 bases remained unmatched. The DNA of the CDR3 is TGTGCCAGCAGTTTTAATCTCGGGGGGGGCCCATCCTACGAGCAGTACTTC. Translation gives CASSFNLGGGPSYEQYF.